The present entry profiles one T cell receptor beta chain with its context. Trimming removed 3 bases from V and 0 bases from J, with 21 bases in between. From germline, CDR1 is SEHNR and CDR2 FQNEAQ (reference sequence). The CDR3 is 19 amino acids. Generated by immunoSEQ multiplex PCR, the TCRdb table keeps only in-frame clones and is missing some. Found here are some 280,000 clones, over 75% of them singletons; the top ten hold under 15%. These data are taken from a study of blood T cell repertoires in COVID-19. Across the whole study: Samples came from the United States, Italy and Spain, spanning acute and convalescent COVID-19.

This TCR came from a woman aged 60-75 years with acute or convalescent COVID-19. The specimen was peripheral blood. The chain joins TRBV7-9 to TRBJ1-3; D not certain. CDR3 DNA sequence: TGTGCCAGCAGCTTCGGCATTGTTATGACTCCCAGCTCTGGAAACACCATATATTTT. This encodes CASSFGIVMTPSSGNTIYF.